The 2 T cell receptor beta chains in this list originate from one sample, sequenced in a study of blood T cell repertoires in COVID-19 (TCRdb year 2020). Library method: the immunoSEQ multiplex PCR assay. TCRdb holds this immuneACCESS table with in-frame rearrangements only. Some clones are missing; in checked studies, unresolved V genes explain under half, and the rest has no known cause. Counted in this sample were just under 150,000 clones; over 70% of them appeared once. Clones ranked in the top ten supply less than 45% of the sample. Material for sequencing was peripheral blood. The receptor source for this set is a man in his forties or fifties who had recovered from COVID-19.

The genes are TRBV18 and TRBJ2-1; a weak D match, TRBD2 (6 bases). Germline CDR1 KGHSH, CDR2 LQKENI. The CDR3 runs to 15 residues. Trimming pared 3 bases from V and 2 bases from J, leaving 11 bases between. CDR3 loop: CASSPLGGTYNEQFF. CDR3 nucleotide sequence: TGTGCCAGCTCACCCCTGGGGGGAACCTACAATGAGCAGTTCTTC.

The rearrangement joins TRBV5-4 to TRBJ2-1; the D is unclear. Germline loops: CDR1 SGHNT, CDR2 YYREEE (reference sequence). This CDR3 spans 14 amino acids. Trimming took 0 bases from V and 8 from J, leaving 12 bases between them. CDR3 sequence reads: CASSLALKAYEQFF. The DNA for the CDR3 is TGTGCCAGCAGCTTGGCCCTTAAAGCCTATGAGCAGTTCTTC.